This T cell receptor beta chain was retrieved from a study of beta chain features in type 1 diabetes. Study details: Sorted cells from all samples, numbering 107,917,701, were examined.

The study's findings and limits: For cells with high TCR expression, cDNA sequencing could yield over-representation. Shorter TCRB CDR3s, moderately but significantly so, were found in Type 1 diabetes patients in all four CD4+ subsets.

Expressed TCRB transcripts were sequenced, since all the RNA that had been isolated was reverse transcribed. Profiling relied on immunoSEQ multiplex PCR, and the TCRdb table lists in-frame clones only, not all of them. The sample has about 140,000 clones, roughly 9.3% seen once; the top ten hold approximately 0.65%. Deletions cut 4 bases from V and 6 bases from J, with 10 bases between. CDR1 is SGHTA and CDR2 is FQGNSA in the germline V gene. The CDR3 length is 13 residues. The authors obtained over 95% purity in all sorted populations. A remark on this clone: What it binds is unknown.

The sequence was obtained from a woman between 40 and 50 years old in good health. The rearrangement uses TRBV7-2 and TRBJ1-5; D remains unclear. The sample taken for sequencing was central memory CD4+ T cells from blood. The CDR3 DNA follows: TGTGCCAGCAGCTCCCGCGCGGGTCAGCCCCAGCATTTT. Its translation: CASSSRAGQPQHF.